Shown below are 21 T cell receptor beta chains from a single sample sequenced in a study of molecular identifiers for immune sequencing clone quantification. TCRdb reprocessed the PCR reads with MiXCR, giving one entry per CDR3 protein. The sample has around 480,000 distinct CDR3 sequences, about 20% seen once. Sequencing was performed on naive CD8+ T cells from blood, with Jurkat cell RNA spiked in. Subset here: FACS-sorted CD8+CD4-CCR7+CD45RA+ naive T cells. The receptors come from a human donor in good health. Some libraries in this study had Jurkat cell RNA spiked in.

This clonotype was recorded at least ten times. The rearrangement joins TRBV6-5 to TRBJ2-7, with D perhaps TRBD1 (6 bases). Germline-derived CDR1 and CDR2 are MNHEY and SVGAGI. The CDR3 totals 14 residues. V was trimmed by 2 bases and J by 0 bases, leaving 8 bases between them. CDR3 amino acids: CASSYTGSSYEQYF. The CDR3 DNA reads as TGTGCCAGCAGTTACACAGGGAGCTCCTACGAGCAGTACTTC.

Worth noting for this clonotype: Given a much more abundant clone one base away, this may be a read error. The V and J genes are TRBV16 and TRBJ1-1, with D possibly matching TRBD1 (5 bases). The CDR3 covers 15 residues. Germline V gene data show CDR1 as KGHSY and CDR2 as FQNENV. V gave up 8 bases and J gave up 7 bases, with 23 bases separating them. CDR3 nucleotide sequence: TGTGCCAGCGGCCCGTTAACAGCGGGGGAGATTGAAGCTTTCTTT. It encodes CASGPLTAGEIEAFF.

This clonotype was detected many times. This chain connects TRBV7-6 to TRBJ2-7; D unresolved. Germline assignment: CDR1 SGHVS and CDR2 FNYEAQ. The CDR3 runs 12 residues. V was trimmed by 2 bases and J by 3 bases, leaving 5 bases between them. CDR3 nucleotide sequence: TGTGCCAGCAGCTTATTTAGCTACGAGCAGTACTTC. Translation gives CASSLFSYEQYF.

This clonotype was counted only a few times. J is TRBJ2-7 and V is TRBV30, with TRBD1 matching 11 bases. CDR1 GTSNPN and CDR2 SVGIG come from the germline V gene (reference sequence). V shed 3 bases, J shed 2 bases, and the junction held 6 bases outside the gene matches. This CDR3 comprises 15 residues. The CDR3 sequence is CAWRERGQGAYEQYF. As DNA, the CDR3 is TGTGCCTGGAGAGAGAGGGGACAGGGGGCCTACGAGCAGTACTTC.

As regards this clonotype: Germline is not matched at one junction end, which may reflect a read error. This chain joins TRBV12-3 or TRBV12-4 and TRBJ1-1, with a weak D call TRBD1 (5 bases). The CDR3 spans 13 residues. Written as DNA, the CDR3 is TGTGCCAGCAGACTACAGGTCCGCCTTGAAGCTCTCTTT. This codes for CASRLQVRLEALF.

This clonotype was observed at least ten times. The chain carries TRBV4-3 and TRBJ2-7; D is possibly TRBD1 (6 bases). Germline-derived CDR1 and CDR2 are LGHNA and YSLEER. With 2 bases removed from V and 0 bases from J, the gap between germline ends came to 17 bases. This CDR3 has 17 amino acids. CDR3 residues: CASSQRPRQVLSYEQYF. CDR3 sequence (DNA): TGCGCCAGCAGCCAACGTCCGCGACAGGTACTCTCCTACGAGCAGTACTTC.

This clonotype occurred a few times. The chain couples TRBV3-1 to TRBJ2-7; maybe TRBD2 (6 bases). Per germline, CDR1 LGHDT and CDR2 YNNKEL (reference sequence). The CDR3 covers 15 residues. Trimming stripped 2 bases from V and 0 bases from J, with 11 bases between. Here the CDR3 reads CASSQMRGTSYEQYF. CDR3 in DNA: TGTGCCAGCAGCCAAATGCGGGGCACCTCCTACGAGCAGTACTTC.

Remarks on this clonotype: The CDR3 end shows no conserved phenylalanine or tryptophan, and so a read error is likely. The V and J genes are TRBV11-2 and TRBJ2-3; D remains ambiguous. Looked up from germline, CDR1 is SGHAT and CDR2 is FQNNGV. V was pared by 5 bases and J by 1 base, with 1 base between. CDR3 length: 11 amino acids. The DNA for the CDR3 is TGTGCCAGCAGCCGCACAGATACGCAGTATTCT. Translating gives CASSRTDTQYS.

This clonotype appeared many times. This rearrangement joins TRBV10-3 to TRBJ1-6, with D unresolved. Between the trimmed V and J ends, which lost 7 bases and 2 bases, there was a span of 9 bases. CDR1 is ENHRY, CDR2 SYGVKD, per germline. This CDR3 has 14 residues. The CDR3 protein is CAITPEAYNSPLHF. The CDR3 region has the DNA TGTGCCATCACCCCTGAGGCCTATAATTCACCCCTCCACTTT.

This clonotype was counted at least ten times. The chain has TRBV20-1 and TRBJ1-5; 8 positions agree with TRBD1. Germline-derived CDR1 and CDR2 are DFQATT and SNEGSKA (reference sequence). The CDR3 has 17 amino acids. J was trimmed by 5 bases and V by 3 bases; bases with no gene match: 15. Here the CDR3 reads CSASADRAWELYQPQHF. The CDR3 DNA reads TGCAGTGCTAGTGCGGACAGGGCCTGGGAATTGTATCAGCCCCAGCATTTT.

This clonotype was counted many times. The chain's CDR3 is CASSQVVGEETQYF. CDR3 nucleotides: TGTGCCAGCAGCCAGGTGGTTGGCGAAGAGACCCAGTACTTC. The rearrangement uses TRBV4-2 and TRBJ2-5; no clear D. The CDR3 length is 14 residues. Germline values: CDR1 LGHNA, CDR2 YNFKEQ. Trimming removed 3 bases at V and 3 bases at J, with 11 bases between.

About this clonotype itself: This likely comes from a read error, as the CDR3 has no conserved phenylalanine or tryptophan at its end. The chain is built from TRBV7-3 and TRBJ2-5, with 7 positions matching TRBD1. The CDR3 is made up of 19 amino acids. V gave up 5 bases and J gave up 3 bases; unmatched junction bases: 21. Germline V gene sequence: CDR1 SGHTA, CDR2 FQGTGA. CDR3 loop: CASSLQPIGTAPLEETQYS. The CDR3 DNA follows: TGTGCCAGCAGCCTCCAGCCGATAGGGACAGCCCCATTGGAAGAGACCCAGTACTCC.

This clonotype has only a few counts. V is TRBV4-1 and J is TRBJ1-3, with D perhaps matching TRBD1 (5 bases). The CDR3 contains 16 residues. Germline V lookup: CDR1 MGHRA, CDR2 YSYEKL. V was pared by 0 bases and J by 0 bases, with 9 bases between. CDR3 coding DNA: TGCGCCAGCAGCCAAGAGAGACAGTTCTCTGGAAACACCATATATTTT. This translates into CASSQERQFSGNTIYF.

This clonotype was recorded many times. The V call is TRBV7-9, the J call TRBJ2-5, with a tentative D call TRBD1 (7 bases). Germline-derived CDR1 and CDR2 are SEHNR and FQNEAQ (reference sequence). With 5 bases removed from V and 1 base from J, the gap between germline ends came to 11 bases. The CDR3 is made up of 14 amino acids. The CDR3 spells CASSAGTAQETQYF. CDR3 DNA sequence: TGTGCCAGCAGCGCGGGGACAGCCCAAGAGACCCAGTACTTC.

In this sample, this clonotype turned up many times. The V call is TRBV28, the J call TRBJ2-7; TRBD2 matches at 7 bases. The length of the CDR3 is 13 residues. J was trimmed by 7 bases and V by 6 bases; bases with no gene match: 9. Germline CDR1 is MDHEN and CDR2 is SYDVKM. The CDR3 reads CASRTAGTGEQYF. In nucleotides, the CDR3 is TGTGCCAGCAGGACAGCGGGGACGGGGGAGCAGTACTTC.

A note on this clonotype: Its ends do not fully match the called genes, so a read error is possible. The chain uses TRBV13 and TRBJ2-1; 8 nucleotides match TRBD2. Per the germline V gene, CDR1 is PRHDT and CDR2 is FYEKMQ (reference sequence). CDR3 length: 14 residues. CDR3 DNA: TGTGTCAGCAGTCATACGGGACTAGGCTATGAGCAGTTCTTC. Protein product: CVSSHTGLGYEQFF.

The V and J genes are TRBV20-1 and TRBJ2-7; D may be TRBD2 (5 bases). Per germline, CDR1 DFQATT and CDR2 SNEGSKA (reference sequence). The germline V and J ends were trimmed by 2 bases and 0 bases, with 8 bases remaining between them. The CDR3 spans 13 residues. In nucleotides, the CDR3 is TGCAGTGCTAGATATGGGAGCTCCTACGAGCAGTACTTC. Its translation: CSARYGSSYEQYF.

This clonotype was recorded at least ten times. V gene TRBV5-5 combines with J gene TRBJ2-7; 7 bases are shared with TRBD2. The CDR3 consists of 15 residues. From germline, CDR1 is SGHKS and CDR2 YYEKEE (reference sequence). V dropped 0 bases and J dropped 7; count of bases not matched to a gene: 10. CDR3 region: CASSLAYLGRAEQYF. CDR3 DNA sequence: TGTGCCAGCAGCTTGGCCTATCTTGGGAGGGCTGAGCAGTACTTC.

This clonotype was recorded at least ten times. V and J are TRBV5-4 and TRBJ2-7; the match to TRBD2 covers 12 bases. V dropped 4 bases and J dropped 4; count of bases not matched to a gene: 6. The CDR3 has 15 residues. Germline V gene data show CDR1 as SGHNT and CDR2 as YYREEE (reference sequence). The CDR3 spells CASSQGTSGWYEQYF. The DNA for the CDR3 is TGTGCCAGCAGCCAGGGGACTAGCGGGTGGTACGAGCAGTACTTC.

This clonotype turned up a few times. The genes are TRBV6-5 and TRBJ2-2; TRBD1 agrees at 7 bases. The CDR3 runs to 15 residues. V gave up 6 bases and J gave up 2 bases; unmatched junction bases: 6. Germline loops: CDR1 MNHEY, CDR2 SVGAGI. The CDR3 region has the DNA TGTGCCAGCAGACTGGGACAGACTAACACCGGGGAGCTGTTTTTT. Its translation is CASRLGQTNTGELFF.

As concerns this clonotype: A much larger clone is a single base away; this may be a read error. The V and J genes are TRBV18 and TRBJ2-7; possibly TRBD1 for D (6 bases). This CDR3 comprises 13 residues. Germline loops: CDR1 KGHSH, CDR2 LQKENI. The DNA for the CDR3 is TGTGCCAGCTCGCCCGACAGGACCTACGAGCAGTGCTTC. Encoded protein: CASSPDRTYEQCF.